Below, 23 T cell receptor beta chains from the same sample are listed, as sequenced in a study of PD-1 blockade in classical Hodgkin lymphoma. Assay: immunoSEQ multiplex PCR; the TCRdb copy retains only in-frame clones and omits some. The top ten hold about 20% of the sample, which has 100,000 to 130,000 clones, 70% to 90% seen once. Every one of the patients relapsed after autologous stem cell transplantation (brentuximab vedotin exposure was variable). This material consisted of peripheral blood mononuclear cells (PBMCs), taken before the second cycle of nivolumab. These receptors were taken from a human donor with classical Hodgkin lymphoma.

The chain is built from TRBV2 and TRBJ2-7, with D perhaps matching TRBD1 (5 bases). The CDR3 length is 12 residues. Looked up from germline, CDR1 is SNHLY and CDR2 is FYNNEI. V lost 8 bases and J 4 bases, leaving 12 bases between the germline ends. CDR3 nucleotides: TGTGCCAGCCACGACAGCTCGTACGAGCAGTACTTC. Residues: CASHDSSYEQYF.

CDR3 amino acids: CASSLDGAEAFF. The CDR3 nucleotides are TGCGCCAGCAGCTTGGACGGAGCTGAAGCTTTCTTT. The gene calls are TRBV5-1 and TRBJ1-1; D is undetermined. CDR1 and CDR2 (germline): SGHRS, YFSETQ. The CDR3 runs to 12 residues. Trimming took off 0 bases at V and 6 bases at J, with 6 bases between the two ends.

This chain joins TRBV15 and TRBJ1-1; D possibly corresponds to TRBD1 (6 bases). There are 14 residues in the CDR3. CDR1 is LNHNV, CDR2 YYDKDF, per germline (reference sequence). V was pared by 8 bases and J by 1 base, with 14 bases between. As DNA, the CDR3 is TGTGCCACCTCTGCGTCGGGGGCGAACACTGAAGCTTTCTTT. It encodes CATSASGANTEAFF.

This rearrangement joins TRBV18 to TRBJ2-3; the D call may be TRBD1 or TRBD2 (5 bases each). V lost 0 bases and J 0 bases, leaving 13 bases between the germline ends. The CDR3 loop spans 17 amino acids. Germline lookup yields CDR1 KGHSH and CDR2 LQKENI. CDR3 coding DNA: TGTGCCAGCTCACCACCGACCGGGGCCACTAGCACAGATACGCAGTATTTT. The encoded protein is CASSPPTGATSTDTQYF.

The J gene is TRBJ1-5, the V gene TRBV7-2; tentatively, D is TRBD1 (6 bases). V lost 0 bases and J 9 bases, leaving 21 bases between the germline ends. Germline V gene data show CDR1 as SGHTA and CDR2 as FQGNSA. The CDR3 is made up of 17 amino acids. CDR3: CASSLAIGQGSPGPQHF. The CDR3 DNA reads as TGTGCCAGCAGCTTAGCGATAGGGCAGGGGTCCCCTGGGCCCCAGCATTTT.

The genes are TRBV7-6 and TRBJ2-7; 8 bases align to TRBD2. V lost 5 bases and J lost 10; bases outside the gene matches: 7. The CDR3 totals 12 residues. CDR1 and CDR2 (germline): SGHVS, FNYEAQ. The CDR3 sequence: CASSPEGLDQYF. As DNA, the CDR3 is TGTGCCAGCAGCCCCGAGGGACTAGATCAGTACTTC.

The V call is TRBV7-2, the J call TRBJ1-4, with D possibly TRBD1 on 5 matching bases. Germline CDR1 is SGHTA and CDR2 is FQGNSA. This CDR3 region has 16 residues. V was cut by 0 bases and J by 2 bases, with 10 bases left in between. CDR3 loop: CASSLAQPGTNEKLFF. In DNA form, the CDR3 reads TGTGCCAGCAGCTTAGCCCAACCAGGGACTAATGAAAAACTGTTTTTT.

Note on this clone: The sample holds other DNA sequences that translate to the same CDR3. The chain uses TRBV11-2 and TRBJ2-7; 8 nucleotides agree with TRBD1. The CDR3 is made up of 14 amino acids. V was pared by 4 bases and J by 4 bases, with 6 bases of the junction left unmatched. Germline loops: CDR1 SGHAT, CDR2 FQNNGV. The CDR3 sequence: CASSSTGALYEQYF. DNA for the CDR3: TGTGCCAGCAGCTCGACAGGGGCTCTATACGAGCAGTACTTC. Looking up the rest from reference TRBV11-2 and TRBJ2-7 gives the full variable domain: EAGVAQSPRYKIIEKRQSVAFWCNPISGHATLYWYQQILGQGPKLLIQFQNNGVVDDSQLPKDRFSAERLKGVDSTLKIQPAKLEDSAVYLCASSSTGALYEQYFGPGTRLTVT.

The chain employs TRBV7-9 and TRBJ2-7; 7 nucleotides agree with TRBD2. The CDR3 loop spans 12 amino acids. CDR1 is SEHNR, CDR2 FQNEAQ, per germline (reference sequence). V dropped 10 bases and J dropped 6; count of bases not matched to a gene: 9. CDR3 DNA: TGTGCCATTGTGGGGAGGGCGGGCGAGCAGTACTTC. This translates into CAIVGRAGEQYF. The full variable domain, with the rest looked up from reference TRBV7-9 and TRBJ2-7, is DTGVSQNPRHKITKRGQNVTFRCDPISEHNRLYWYRQTLGQGPEFLTYFQNEAQLEKSRLLSDRFSAERPKGSFSTLEIQRTEQGDSAMYLCAIVGRAGEQYFGPGTRLTVT.

The J gene is TRBJ2-6, the V gene TRBV27; TRBD1 matches 8 bases. V gave up 2 bases and J gave up 0 bases; unmatched junction bases: 6. Germline-derived CDR1 and CDR2 are MNHEY and SMNVEV (reference sequence). This CDR3 is 18 amino acids long. The CDR3 spells CASSLGQGSNSGANVLTF. For the CDR3, the DNA is TGTGCCAGCAGTTTAGGACAGGGCTCCAACTCTGGGGCCAACGTCCTGACTTTC.

The rearrangement uses TRBV18 and TRBJ2-7; weak D call: TRBD1 (6 bases). The CDR3 consists of 13 residues. V lost 3 bases, J lost 6 bases, and 12 bases lay in between. Germline V gene sequence: CDR1 KGHSH, CDR2 LQKENI. CDR3 sequence: CASSPDSLLEQYF. CDR3 DNA sequence: TGTGCCAGCTCACCGGACAGCCTACTCGAGCAGTACTTC.

This clone was found once. The CDR3 DNA sequence: TGTGCCACTGGCCTTAGGAGCGGAGATACGCAGTATTTT. It is translated as CATGLRSGDTQYF. This rearrangement joins TRBV6-5 to TRBJ2-3; tentatively, D is TRBD2 (5 bases). The CDR3 runs to 13 residues. The V gene's germline CDR1 is MNHEY and CDR2 SVGAGI. Trimming took 10 bases from V and 5 from J, leaving 16 bases between them.

There are a few counts of this clone. The chain is built from TRBV18 and TRBJ1-5; D gene ambiguous. The CDR3 spans 14 residues. CDR1 is KGHSH and CDR2 is LQKENI in the germline V gene. With 5 bases removed from V and 0 bases from J, the gap between germline ends came to 8 bases. The chain's CDR3 is CASSLYDSNQPQHF. The DNA for the CDR3 is TGTGCCAGCTCATTGTATGATAGCAATCAGCCCCAGCATTTT.

In this sample, this clone turned up a few times. The chain has TRBV10-3 and TRBJ2-1; 7 positions agree with TRBD1. This CDR3 spans 15 amino acids. Unmatched junction bases numbered 9, after V lost 5 bases and J lost 5 bases. Germline values: CDR1 ENHRY, CDR2 SYGVKD. The CDR3, as DNA: TGTGCCATCAGTCCGCGACAGGGACCAAACAATGAGCAGTTCTTC. Protein sequence: CAISPRQGPNNEQFF.

The chain uses TRBV21-1 and TRBJ2-7; TRBD2 is taken as the D call from the table, unchecked against the DNA. TRBV21-1 constitutes a pseudogene. The length of the CDR3 is 12 residues. Here the CDR3 DNA reads TGTGCCAGCAGCGCTCGAGGAGGACGCCAGTACTTC. Protein: CASSARGGRQYF.

This chain uses TRBV28 with TRBJ1-1, with no clear D. Germline loops: CDR1 MDHEN, CDR2 SYDVKM. V was trimmed by 2 bases and J by 1 base, leaving 8 bases between them. This CDR3 contains 14 residues. In DNA, the CDR3 is TGTGCCAGCAGTTTAAGGGCTACGAACACTGAAGCTTTCTTT. It codes for CASSLRATNTEAFF.

The J gene is TRBJ1-2, the V gene TRBV7-2, with a weak D call TRBD1 (5 bases). The CDR3 spans 12 residues. V lost 5 bases, J lost 8 bases, and 12 bases lay in between. Per the germline V gene, CDR1 is SGHTA and CDR2 is FQGNSA. The CDR3 bases are TGTGCCAGCAGCCCGCCAGGGCGCGGCTACACCTTC. It yields the protein CASSPPGRGYTF.

V and J are TRBV29-1 and TRBJ2-6; D possibly matches TRBD1 or TRBD2 (6 bases each). Trimming pared 7 bases from V and 3 bases from J, leaving 13 bases between. The CDR3 spans 14 residues. Germline V gene data show CDR1 as SQVTM and CDR2 as ANQGSEA. CDR3 DNA: TGCAGCGCCGTCGGGGGCGATGGGGCCAACGTCCTGACTTTC. It is translated as CSAVGGDGANVLTF.

The chain uses TRBV9 and TRBJ2-1; the D gene could be TRBD1 or TRBD2 (5 bases each). Germline V CDR1 and CDR2: SGDLS, YYNGEE. This CDR3 region has 16 residues. Trimming took off 1 base at V and 2 bases at J, with 13 bases between the two ends. This CDR3 is CASSVYGDETYNEQFF. CDR3 coding DNA: TGTGCCAGCAGCGTATATGGGGACGAAACCTACAATGAGCAGTTCTTC.

About this clone itself: One junction end disagrees with the germline gene, perhaps due to a read error. This rearrangement joins TRBV7-7 to TRBJ2-5; D is possibly TRBD2 (5 bases). The CDR3 is made up of 13 amino acids. Germline-derived CDR1 and CDR2 are SSHAT and FNYEAQ (reference sequence). CDR3 nucleotides: TGTGCTAGCAGCGGTTCACACCCAGGGACCCAGTACTTC. Protein sequence: CASSGSHPGTQYF.

The chain uses TRBV11-2 and TRBJ2-5, with 9 bases that match TRBD2. The CDR3 spans 15 residues. The V gene end was trimmed by 7 bases and the J gene end by 5 bases; junction bases not matched to a gene: 11. Germline CDR1 is SGHAT and CDR2 is FQNNGV. The chain's CDR3 is CASIPAGGVKETQYF. The DNA for the CDR3 is TGTGCCAGCATCCCCGCGGGAGGGGTAAAGGAGACCCAGTACTTC.

The chain joins TRBV4-1 to TRBJ2-7; TRBD1 matches at 7 bases. The CDR3 spans 16 residues. V was pared by 4 bases and J by 6 bases, with 15 bases of the junction left unmatched. The germline V gene encodes CDR1 MGHRA and CDR2 YSYEKL. The CDR3 is CASSLPPAAGGGEQYF. The CDR3 DNA sequence: TGCGCCAGCAGCCTCCCCCCGGCGGCAGGGGGTGGCGAGCAGTACTTC.

In regard to this clone: One junction end disagrees with the germline gene, perhaps due to a read error. The chain uses TRBV6-1 and TRBJ2-1; D possibly matches TRBD1 or TRBD2 (5 bases each). Germline loops: CDR1 MNHNS, CDR2 SASEGT. This CDR3 is 16 amino acids long. The CDR3: CAISERGGETYNEQFF. DNA of the CDR3: TGTGCCATCAGTGAGCGTGGGGGAGAAACCTACAATGAGCAGTTCTTC.